The clone carrying this T cell receptor beta chain has more than one count but fewer than ten. These data originate in a study of blood T cell repertoires in COVID-19. Study context: From T cells, B-cell-depleted T cells, or PBMCs came the material, which was cDNA or gDNA.

TCRdb's table, derived via immunoSEQ multiplex PCR, lists solely in-frame clones and lacks some. The table lists 150,000 to 180,000 clones, approximately 83% of them singletons, with about 12% in the top ten. Per the germline V gene, CDR1 is SNHLY and CDR2 is FYNNEI. V trimming: 6 bases; J trimming: 5 bases; junction bases outside the gene matches: 8. The CDR3 contains 15 residues. Seattle researchers signed up patients amid active infection and tracked them longitudinally. The source is a woman aged 55-70 years with COVID-19, enrolled during active disease. V usage is TRBV2 and J usage is TRBJ1-5; TRBD1 aligns across 9 bases. Material for sequencing was peripheral blood. CDR3 in DNA: TGTGCCAGCAGCCTGGGACAGGGCTTTCATCAGCCCCAGCATTTT. Translated: CASSLGQGFHQPQHF.